The text below deals with one T cell receptor beta chain. The data derive from a study of cytomegalovirus exposure and HLA in healthy donors. The V and J ends lost 5 bases and 5 bases, in that order; junction bases with no gene match: 7. Germline V CDR1 and CDR2: PRHDT, FYEKMQ (reference sequence). CDR3 length: 15 residues. The PCR ran on 60 Vbeta and 13 Jbeta primers. Repertoires were generated with immunoSEQ multiplex PCR, while TCRdb's copy carries only in-frame clones and drops some. Among roughly 120,000 clones listed, 80% to 90% were seen once. The sequencing sample was made of PBMCs. This chain connects TRBV13 to TRBJ2-5; 11 bases line up with TRBD1. This clonotype was sampled from a male donor in good health and CMV-seropositive. CDR3 sequence reads: CASSPRTGGRETQYF. The CDR3 DNA is TGTGCCAGCAGCCCCCGGACAGGGGGCCGGGAGACCCAGTACTTC.